Given below is one TCR beta chain in context. Sequencing used immunoSEQ multiplex PCR; TCRdb keeps in-frame clones, though not all of them. The table has some 250,000 clones, around 79% seen once. The sample originates from a study of control samples from healthy donors and cancer patients. Sequences were obtained from PBMCs. This receptor was taken from a woman aged 60-70 years with lung cancer.

For the CDR3, the DNA is TGTGCCAGCTACACCCGGGTAGGGAGGAACACTGAAGCTTTCTTT. It specifies CASYTRVGRNTEAFF. The rearrangement links TRBV6-5 to TRBJ1-1, with D unclear. The CDR3 extends over 15 amino acids. V was pared by 8 bases and J by 1 base, with 17 bases between. Germline V gene lookup returns CDR1 MNHEY and CDR2 SVGAGI.